A selection of T cell receptor beta chains follows, all from one sample in a study of OX40 agonist ivuxolimab in advanced cancers. Profiling relied on immunoSEQ multiplex PCR, and the TCRdb table lists in-frame clones only, not all of them. The repertoire has 60,000 to 80,000 clones, 75% to 85% of them found once; the top ten carry approximately 1.5%. The sequencing used CD4+ or CD8+ T cells sorted from blood, collected in a trial of the OX40 agonist ivuxolimab. All receptors derive from an adult with an advanced solid tumor such as melanoma, head and neck, liver or kidney cancer. Each CDR3 is given with its conserved first and last residue. The D gene is left open where the match is weak. Not all rows give a size; the values are once, few, many and, for expanded clones, a class.

NA | TRBJ2-7 | TRBV7-2 | once | CASSLGGSAYEQYF | TGTGCCAGCAGCTTAGGGGGCAGTGCCTACGAGCAGTACTTC
TRBD1 | TRBJ2-7 | TRBV6-5 | NA | CASSYRTGGEQYF | TGTGCCAGCAGTTACCGGACAGGGGGGGAGCAGTACTTC
NA | TRBJ2-7 | TRBV7-2 | NA | CASSLMSSEQYF | TGTGCCAGCAGTCTAATGTCGTCCGAGCAGTACTTC
TRBD1 | TRBJ1-4 | TRBV7-8 | NA | CASSLLGGTANEKLFF | TGTGCCAGCAGCTTACTGGGGGGGACAGCTAATGAAAAACTGTTTTTT
NA | TRBJ2-1 | TRBV28 | NA | CASSLLAGLLSSYNEQFF | TGTGCCAGCAGTTTACTCGCGGGTCTTCTTAGCTCCTACAATGAGCAGTTCTTC
TRBD1 | TRBJ1-4 | TRBV28 | NA | CASSASGTGNEKLFF | TGTGCCAGCAGTGCCTCCGGGACAGGGAACGAAAAACTGTTTTTT
NA | TRBJ1-6 | TRBV28 | NA | CASSFGGTMNSPLHF | TGTGCCAGCAGTTTCGGGGGGACGATGAATTCACCCCTCCACTTT
NA | TRBJ2-6 | TRBV18 | once | CASSPPLTGANVLTF | TGTGCCAGCTCACCACCTCTAACCGGGGCCAACGTCCTGACTTTC
NA | TRBJ1-4 | TRBV30 | NA | CAWSVDRLIGKLFF | TGTGCCTGGAGTGTAGACAGACTCATTGGAAAACTGTTTTTT
TRBD2 | TRBJ2-1 | TRBV19 | NA | CASSTSGRFSEQFF | TGTGCCAGTAGTACTAGCGGGAGGTTCTCTGAGCAGTTCTTC
NA | TRBJ2-5 | TRBV2 | once | CASSESQSQETQYF | TGTGCCAGCAGTGAGAGCCAGAGCCAAGAGACCCAGTACTTC
NA | TRBJ2-5 | TRBV4-3 | NA | CASSQALRGETQYF | TGCGCCAGCAGCCAAGCTTTGAGGGGCGAGACCCAGTACTTC
NA | TRBJ2-7 | TRBV27 | NA | CASSSLDRWYEQYF | TGTGCCAGCAGTTCCCTCGACAGGTGGTACGAGCAGTACTTC
TRBD1 | TRBJ1-3 | TRBV28 | NA | CASSSGTAGNTIYF | TGTGCCAGCAGTTCCGGGACAGCTGGAAACACCATATATTTT
NA | TRBJ1-2 | TRBV11-2 | few | CASSLDWNGVHGYTF | TGTGCCAGCAGCTTAGATTGGAACGGGGTCCATGGCTACACCTTC
TRBD2 | TRBJ2-7 | TRBV15 | NA | CATSRAGGRVEQYF | TGTGCCACCAGCAGAGCGGGAGGACGGGTCGAGCAGTACTTC
NA | TRBJ1-2 | TRBV11-2 | NA | CASNHVAGPVTGYGYTF | TGTGCCAGCAACCACGTGGCAGGGCCCGTCACCGGCTATGGCTACACCTTC
TRBD2 | TRBJ2-7 | TRBV5-1 | few | CASSYGLAGGYSYEQYF | TGCGCCAGCAGCTATGGACTAGCGGGAGGCTACTCCTACGAGCAGTACTTC
TRBD1 | TRBJ2-2 | TRBV6-5 | NA | CASGTGESGELFF | TGTGCCAGCGGGACAGGGGAATCCGGGGAGCTGTTTTTT
TRBD1 | TRBJ2-7 | TRBV11-2 | few | CASSTPRGPNFHEQYF | TGTGCCAGCAGCACACCCAGGGGGCCCAATTTCCACGAGCAGTACTTC
NA | TRBJ1-2 | TRBV18 | NA | CASSPNRVGYGYTF | TGTGCCAGCTCACCAAACAGGGTTGGCTATGGCTACACCTTC
NA | TRBJ2-1 | TRBV7-9 | NA | CASSGGSGSYNEQFF | TGTGCCAGCAGCGGAGGGTCAGGCTCCTACAATGAGCAGTTCTTC
TRBD1 | TRBJ1-1 | TRBV28 | NA | CASSFPDREGEAFF | TGTGCCAGCAGTTTCCCGGACAGGGAGGGTGAAGCTTTCTTT
TRBD1 | TRBJ1-2 | TRBV28 | NA | CASKKSGTANNYGYTF | TGTGCCAGCAAAAAATCCGGGACAGCCAATAACTATGGCTACACCTTC
NA | TRBJ2-3 | TRBV28 | NA | CASSLAGAPDTQYF | TGTGCCAGCAGTTTAGCCGGGGCCCCAGATACGCAGTATTTT